This T cell receptor beta chain was documented in a study of cytomegalovirus exposure and HLA in healthy donors. The CDR3 length is 15 residues. Germline V CDR1 and CDR2: SQVTM, ANQGSEA. V lost 7 bases, J lost 5 bases, and 15 bases stayed unmatched. Whole-study results and caveats: For most TCR beta V segments, an earlier analysis put the productive rate at about 87% or about 30% of the time.

A multiplex PCR was run with 60 Vbeta primers and 13 Jbeta primers. Using immunoSEQ multiplex PCR, the repertoire was profiled, and TCRdb retains in-frame clones only, with some absent. The data hold 180,000 or so clones, with about 82% observed a single time. The table lists this clone with a count of one. Antigen specificity is unknown. Sequencing was done on a sample of PBMCs. The V call is TRBV29-1, the J call TRBJ2-3, with TRBD2 identical over 7 bases. The origin of this receptor is a woman in her 30s in good health and CMV-seronegative. CDR3 sequence (DNA): TGCAGCGACAAGGGAGGGATTCGGTCCGGAGATACGCAGTATTTT. This codes for CSDKGGIRSGDTQYF.